Following are 16 T cell receptor beta chains from one sample sequenced in a study of T cell responses to AZD1222 COVID-19 vaccine. This table comes from immunoSEQ multiplex PCR, and its TCRdb copy is limited to in-frame clones, with some not included. The data hold around 100,000 clones, with around nine tenths observed a single time. The sample consisted of peripheral blood, taken on day 0 of AZD1222 vaccination. The source of these receptors is an adult in good health.

The J gene is TRBJ2-7, the V gene TRBV6-5; D could derive from TRBD1 or TRBD2 (6 bases each). The CDR3 is 13 residues long. Germline V lookup: CDR1 MNHEY, CDR2 SVGAGI. Trimming left V 6 bases short and J 3 bases short, with 12 bases between. CDR3 sequence (DNA): TGTGCCAGCAGGGGGGGACACTGCTACGAGCAGTACTTC. Protein: CASRGGHCYEQYF.

V usage is TRBV2 and J usage is TRBJ2-3, with a weak D call TRBD1 (6 bases). V lost 4 bases, J lost 2 bases, and 10 bases lay in between. Germline V gene data show CDR1 as SNHLY and CDR2 as FYNNEI. This CDR3 contains 14 residues. CDR3 sequence (DNA): TGTGCCAGCAGTGCGCAGGGGTCCACAGATACGCAGTATTTT. This codes for CASSAQGSTDTQYF.

The CDR3: CSASGTGLDEKLFF. CDR3 bases: TGCAGTGCTAGTGGGACAGGTTTGGATGAAAAACTGTTTTTT. This chain uses TRBV20-1 with TRBJ1-4; 8 bases align to TRBD1. The CDR3 spans 14 residues. The germline V gene encodes CDR1 DFQATT and CDR2 SNEGSKA (reference sequence). The trim removed 3 bases at V and 6 bases at J, leaving 6 bases unmatched.

The chain recombines TRBV18 with TRBJ2-2; weak D call: TRBD2 (5 bases). CDR1 KGHSH and CDR2 LQKENI come from the germline V gene. The CDR3 sequence is 15 residues long. Trimming removed 3 bases at V and 1 base at J, with 9 bases between. CDR3 in amino acids: CASSPDLQNTGELFF. The DNA for the CDR3 is TGTGCCAGCTCACCGGACTTGCAGAACACCGGGGAGCTGTTTTTT.

The chain recombines TRBV28 with TRBJ2-7, with TRBD1 matching over 7 bases. The V gene end was trimmed by 6 bases and the J gene end by 1 base; junction bases not matched to a gene: 15. CDR1 MDHEN and CDR2 SYDVKM come from the germline V gene. The CDR3 sequence is 17 residues long. The CDR3 here is CASSPGPPGQPSYEQYF. The CDR3 nucleotides read TGTGCCAGCAGCCCGGGACCTCCGGGACAGCCATCCTACGAGCAGTACTTC.

The V gene is TRBV27, the J gene TRBJ1-1; 9 bases agree with TRBD1. Germline V gene sequence: CDR1 MNHEY, CDR2 SMNVEV (reference sequence). The CDR3 spans 17 residues. With 5 bases clipped from V and 1 base from J, the junction kept 11 bases outside the gene matches. CDR3 region: CASSPLGLGQGNTEAFF. The CDR3, as DNA: TGTGCCAGCAGTCCCCTGGGTTTGGGACAGGGGAACACTGAAGCTTTCTTT.

The chain employs TRBV5-1 and TRBJ2-3, with D tentatively TRBD1 or TRBD2 (6 bases each). This CDR3 comprises 16 residues. CDR1 is SGHRS and CDR2 is YFSETQ in the germline V gene. Between the trimmed V and J ends, which lost 0 bases and 5 bases, there was a span of 16 bases. The DNA of the CDR3 is TGCGCCAGCAGCTTGGATGTAGGGGGGCATAGAGATACGCAGTATTTT. Its protein is CASSLDVGGHRDTQYF.

This clone was counted only a few times. The chain links TRBV6-2 or TRBV6-3 to TRBJ1-5; 7 nucleotides line up with TRBD1. Germline V gene lookup returns CDR1 MNHEY and CDR2 SVGEGT. The V and J ends lost 6 bases and 6 bases, in that order; junction bases with no gene match: 11. The CDR3 loop spans 15 amino acids. This CDR3 reads CASSPTTGALQPQHF. The CDR3 DNA follows: TGTGCCAGCAGCCCGACCACAGGGGCCCTTCAGCCCCAGCATTTT.

The chain couples TRBV5-1 to TRBJ2-5; 7 bases fit TRBD2. The CDR3 consists of 15 residues. Trimming took 3 bases from V and 4 from J; bases not matched to a gene: 9. Germline lookup yields CDR1 SGHRS and CDR2 YFSETQ. The CDR3 sequence: CASSSYGLVPETQYF. The CDR3 bases are TGCGCCAGCAGCTCCTATGGACTAGTCCCAGAGACCCAGTACTTC.

Comments on this clone: This same CDR3 is encoded by further DNA sequences in the sample. J is TRBJ1-6 and V is TRBV7-2; possible D gene TRBD1, 5 bases. The germline V gene encodes CDR1 SGHTA and CDR2 FQGNSA. V gave up 5 bases and J gave up 6 bases, with 11 bases separating them. The CDR3 sequence is 14 residues long. The DNA of the CDR3 is TGTGCCAGCAGCCTCGACAGCGGTAATTCACCCCTCCACTTT. Its protein is CASSLDSGNSPLHF. Together with reference TRBV7-2 and TRBJ1-6, the CDR3 gives the full variable domain: GAGVSQSPSNKVTEKGKDVELRCDPISGHTALYWYRQSLGQGLEFLIYFQGNSAPDKSGLPSDRFSAERTGGSVSTLTIQRTQQEDSAVYLCASSLDSGNSPLHFGNGTRLTVT.

The CDR3: CASSQWTGNTEAFF. CDR3 nucleotide sequence: TGTGCCAGCAGCCAATGGACAGGAAACACTGAAGCTTTCTTT. The genes are TRBV3-1 (or the pseudogene TRBV3-2) and TRBJ1-1, with 7 bases fitting TRBD1. The V and J ends lost 2 bases and 2 bases, in that order; junction bases with no gene match: 2. Germline V gives CDR1 LGHDT, CDR2 YNNKEL (reference sequence). This CDR3 comprises 14 residues.

In its sample, this clone was seen a few times. The rearrangement uses TRBV19 and TRBJ2-7; D is perhaps TRBD2 (6 bases). The CDR3 is 13 residues long. V was clipped by 4 bases and J by 1 base, with 8 bases between them. In germline, CDR1 is LNHDA, CDR2 SQIVND (reference sequence). The CDR3 loop is CASSTGTSYEQYF. The CDR3 coding sequence is TGTGCCAGTAGTACCGGGACTTCCTACGAGCAGTACTTC.

The chain uses TRBV21-1 and TRBJ1-5. TRBV21-1 constitutes a pseudogene. The CDR3 totals 16 residues. Here the CDR3 reads CASSEVRGCSNQPQHF. The CDR3 DNA reads as TGTGCCAGCAGCGAAGTCCGAGGGTGTAGCAATCAGCCCCAGCATTTT.

The V gene is TRBV7-9, the J gene TRBJ2-5; D not resolved. V was shortened by 1 base and J by 3 bases, with 9 bases between the two germline ends. The germline CDR1 and CDR2 sequences are SEHNR and FQNEAQ (reference sequence). The CDR3 is made up of 14 amino acids. CDR3 in DNA: TGTGCCAGCAGCTTAGGGCAGATAGAAGAGACCCAGTACTTC. Its translation: CASSLGQIEETQYF.

The chain couples TRBV28 to TRBJ2-2, with D possibly matching TRBD2 (6 bases). V lost 3 bases, J lost 2 bases, and 10 bases lay in between. This CDR3 is built from 15 residues. Per the germline V gene, CDR1 is MDHEN and CDR2 is SYDVKM. The CDR3 loop reads CASSLGGINTGELFF. The CDR3 coding sequence is TGTGCCAGCAGTTTGGGCGGGATAAACACCGGGGAGCTGTTTTTT.

The rearrangement links TRBV5-1 to TRBJ2-5; 8 nucleotides match TRBD1. Looked up from germline, CDR1 is SGHRS and CDR2 is YFSETQ. The CDR3 spans 15 residues. V lost 3 bases and J lost 2; bases outside the gene matches: 6. CDR3 coding DNA: TGCGCCAGCAGCTCCCTAGGACAGGGTCAAGAGACCCAGTACTTC. Translating gives CASSSLGQGQETQYF.